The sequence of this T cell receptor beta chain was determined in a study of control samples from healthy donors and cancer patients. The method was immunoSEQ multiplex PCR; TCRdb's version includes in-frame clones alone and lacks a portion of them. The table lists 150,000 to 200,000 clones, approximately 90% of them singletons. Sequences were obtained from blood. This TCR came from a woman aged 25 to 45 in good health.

The CDR3 DNA reads as TGTGCCAGCAATAGGGACCACGAGCAGTACTTC. Translation: CASNRDHEQYF. The V gene is TRBV2, the J gene TRBJ2-7; D tentatively fits TRBD1 or TRBD2 (5 bases each). Per germline, CDR1 SNHLY and CDR2 FYNNEI. The CDR3 is made up of 11 amino acids. V lost 7 bases and J 5 bases, leaving 9 bases between the germline ends. The variable domain in full, with the rest retrieved from reference TRBV2 and TRBJ2-7, is EPEVTQTPSHQVTQMGQEVILRCVPISNHLYFYWYRQILGQKVEFLVSFYNNEISEKSEIFDDQFSVERPDGSNFTLKIRSTKLEDSAMYFCASNRDHEQYFGPGTRLTVT.